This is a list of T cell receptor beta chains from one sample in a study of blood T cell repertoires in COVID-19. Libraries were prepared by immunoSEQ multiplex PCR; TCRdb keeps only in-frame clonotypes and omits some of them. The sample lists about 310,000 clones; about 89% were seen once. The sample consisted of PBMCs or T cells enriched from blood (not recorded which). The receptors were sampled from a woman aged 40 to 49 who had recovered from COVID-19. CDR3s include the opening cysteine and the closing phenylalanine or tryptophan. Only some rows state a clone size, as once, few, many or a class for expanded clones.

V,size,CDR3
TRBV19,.,CASSLPGNQPQHF
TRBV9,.,CASSVEEQGSKTISGNTIYF
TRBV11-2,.,CASSSQGFGTGELFF
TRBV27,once,CASSRLLGSEQFF
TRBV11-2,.,CASIGRLAGATGTDTQYF
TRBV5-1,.,CASSLSGGIKYNEQFF
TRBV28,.,CASSSPGYGTGNSPLHF
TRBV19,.,CASSWGQGIDEQYF
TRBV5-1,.,CASSSPGQGFEQYF
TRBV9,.,CASTRWGQGNYGYTF
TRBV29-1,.,CSVRTGGTYGYTF
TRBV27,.,CASSWDRNYGYTF